This TCR beta chain was recovered during a study of OX40 agonist ivuxolimab in advanced cancers. Study-wide points: Not determined was the antigen specificity of the expanded peripheral T cells.

In the case of this clone: Its specificity is not known.

The cohort excluded patients with autoimmune disease history or systemic immunosuppression. Only in-frame clones appear in the TCRdb table, and some are missing; sequencing was by immunoSEQ multiplex PCR. The profile shows over 75,000 clones, about 90% of them singletons. The sample was CD4+ or CD8+ T cells sorted from blood, taken in a trial of the OX40 agonist ivuxolimab. This TCR was recovered from an adult with an advanced solid tumor such as melanoma, head and neck, liver or kidney cancer.

The CDR3, as DNA: TGTGCCAGCAGCTTGGGCAGGACTAACACCGGGGAGCTGTTTTTT. Amino acid sequence: CASSLGRTNTGELFF. This chain joins TRBV7-3 and TRBJ2-2; a possible D gene is TRBD2 (5 bases). V dropped 3 bases and J dropped 2 bases, with 10 bases sitting between them. The CDR3 sequence is 15 residues long. CDR1 and CDR2 from the germline V gene are SGHTA and FQGTGA.